This is a list of T cell receptor beta chains from one sample in a study of post-analysis software for immune sequencing data. Each CDR3 protein is one row after TCRdb ran MiXCR on the PCR reads. This sample has approximately 730,000 distinct CDR3 sequences; under 60% occur once, and the top ten carry roughly 4.9%. Sequencing used blood. Every receptor here comes from a girl aged 10-17 years with multiple sclerosis. Both conserved end residues are part of each CDR3. Fields, in order: CDR3 protein, CDR3 DNA, CDR3 length, D gene, V gene, J gene, clone size. A D gene is named only where the DNA matches it firmly. Clone sizes are given selectively: once, few, many, or a class where the clone is expanded.

CASSETPAGGNTEAFF	TGTGCCAGCAGTGAAACCCCGGCAGGGGGGAACACTGAAGCTTTCTTT	16	TRBD1	TRBV6-1	TRBJ1-1	few
CASSQPGLAGVETQYF	TGTGCCAGCAGCCAGCCGGGACTAGCGGGAGTAGAGACCCAGTACTTC	16	TRBD2	TRBV3-1	TRBJ2-5	NA
CASSARGTGLAGVYEQYF	TGCGCCAGCAGCGCCCGTGGGACAGGACTAGCGGGAGTTTACGAGCAGTACTTC	18	TRBD2	TRBV5-1	TRBJ2-7	NA
CASTKLANEQYF	TGTGCCAGCACCAAACTAGCGAACGAGCAGTACTTC	12	TRBD2	TRBV7-2	TRBJ2-7	NA
CASSVDSGLAGGMHEQFF	TGTGCCAGCAGCGTAGACTCAGGGCTAGCGGGAGGGATGCATGAGCAGTTCTTC	18	TRBD2	TRBV9	TRBJ2-1	NA
CASSLLGDRVGNEQYF	TGTGCCAGCAGTCTGCTGGGGGACAGGGTTGGGAATGAGCAGTACTTC	16	TRBD1	TRBV7-3	TRBJ2-7	NA
CASSQVKGLADNEQFF	TGTGCCAGCAGCCAAGTCAAGGGACTAGCGGACAATGAGCAGTTCTTC	16	TRBD2	TRBV14	TRBJ2-1	NA
CASGGADEKLFF	TGTGCCAGTGGTGGCGCAGATGAAAAACTGTTTTTT	12	NA	TRBV12-3/TRBV12-4	TRBJ1-4	NA
CSADGTHTDTQYF	TGCAGTGCCGATGGGACTCACACAGATACGCAGTATTTT	13	NA	TRBV20-1	TRBJ2-3	many
CASSYRSGGAGNTEAFF	TGTGCCAGCAGTTATCGATCAGGGGGCGCGGGGAACACTGAAGCTTTCTTT	17	TRBD1	TRBV6-5	TRBJ1-1	NA
CSVVGMAIHGYTF	TGCAGCGTTGTGGGTATGGCTATCCATGGCTACACCTTC	13	NA	TRBV29-1	TRBJ1-2	few
CSAIISGRLDTQYF	TGCAGTGCTATTATTTCAGGGCGGTTGGATACGCAGTATTTT	14	NA	TRBV20-1	TRBJ2-3	NA
CASSLGTEDFYGYTF	TGTGCCAGCAGTTTAGGGACAGAGGATTTCTATGGCTACACCTTC	15	TRBD1	TRBV28	TRBJ1-2	NA
CRPGTSHEQYF	TGCAGACCAGGGACTTCTCACGAGCAGTACTTC	11	NA	TRBV20-1	TRBJ2-7	NA
CSVSSPSLAGSAYEQYF	TGCAGCGTCTCCTCGCCCTCACTAGCGGGGTCCGCCTACGAGCAGTACTTC	17	TRBD2	TRBV29-1	TRBJ2-7	once
CASKGSGQLSSCGYTF	TGTGCCAGCAAAGGATCAGGACAGTTATCGAGCTGCGGCTACACCTTC	16	NA	TRBV6-2/TRBV6-3	TRBJ1-2	NA
CASSLGGVAGTQYF	TGTGCCAGCAGCTTAGGTGGCGTGGCGGGGACCCAGTACTTC	14	NA	TRBV7-3	TRBJ2-5	NA
CATKSTQETQYF	TGTGCCACCAAGTCGACTCAAGAGACCCAGTACTTC	12	NA	TRBV10-3	TRBJ2-5	few
CASSPRSGGANVLTF	TGTGCCAGCAGCCCACGCAGTGGTGGGGCCAACGTCCTGACTTTC	15	NA	TRBV3-1	TRBJ2-6	NA
CASSRRPGLAGVGGNNEQFF	TGTGCCAGCAGCCGGCGGCCGGGACTAGCGGGAGTAGGGGGCAACAATGAGCAGTTCTTC	20	TRBD2	TRBV27	TRBJ2-1	once
CATSRDLGENTQYF	TGTGCCACCAGCAGAGATCTCGGGGAGAATACGCAGTATTTT	14	NA	TRBV15	TRBJ2-3	few
CATSRVTGLAGADTQYF	TGTGCCACCAGCAGAGTCACAGGACTAGCGGGAGCAGATACGCAGTATTTT	17	TRBD2	TRBV15	TRBJ2-3	many
CASSPEPLARVVYEQYF	TGTGCCAGCAGCCCGGAACCACTAGCGAGAGTGGTCTACGAGCAGTACTTC	17	TRBD2	TRBV5-6	TRBJ2-7	NA
CASSQALPPSSYEQYF	TGTGCCAGCAGCCAAGCTTTGCCCCCCTCGTCCTACGAGCAGTACTTC	16	NA	TRBV4-2	TRBJ2-7	NA
CASREGILNQPQHF	TGTGCCAGCAGAGAGGGGATACTCAATCAGCCCCAGCATTTT	14	NA	TRBV6-1	TRBJ1-5	few
CSARKGGPSYEQYF	TGCAGTGCTAGAAAGGGAGGGCCCTCCTACGAGCAGTACTTC	14	TRBD2	TRBV20-1	TRBJ2-7	NA
CASSLSGREAYNEQFF	TGCGCCAGCAGCTTGTCCGGCCGGGAGGCCTACAATGAGCAGTTCTTC	16	TRBD2	TRBV5-1	TRBJ2-1	NA
CASSLAPPPYPYNEQFF	TGTGCCAGCAGTTTAGCCCCCCCACCTTATCCCTACAATGAGCAGTTCTTC	17	NA	TRBV27	TRBJ2-1	NA
CASSRRLSYNSPLHF	TGTGCCAGCAGTAGGAGACTCTCCTATAATTCACCCCTCCACTTT	15	NA	TRBV6-5	TRBJ1-6	NA
CSVEGRGARETQYF	TGCAGCGTTGAAGGTCGCGGGGCAAGAGAGACCCAGTACTTC	14	NA	TRBV29-1	TRBJ2-5	many
CSARDLRTPLDNEQFF	TGCAGTGCTAGAGATCTCCGGACCCCCCTAGACAATGAGCAGTTCTTC	16	NA	TRBV20-1	TRBJ2-1	NA
CASGFLRGQTYEQYF	TGTGCCAGCGGGTTCCTCAGGGGGCAGACCTACGAGCAGTACTTC	15	TRBD1	TRBV7-9	TRBJ2-7	NA
CSGQGGQETQYF	TGCAGCGGACAGGGTGGACAAGAGACCCAGTACTTC	12	TRBD1	TRBV29-1	TRBJ2-5	NA
CASSFSGLAVSSYNEQFF	TGTGCCAGCAGCTTCAGTGGACTAGCGGTTAGCTCCTACAATGAGCAGTTCTTC	18	TRBD2	TRBV7-8	TRBJ2-1	NA
CVSSLLRGTEAFF	TGTGTCAGCAGTTTACTCCGGGGCACTGAAGCTTTCTTT	13	NA	TRBV27	TRBJ1-1	NA
CSVPRGGTDTQYF	TGCAGCGTTCCCCGCGGGGGCACAGATACGCAGTATTTT	13	NA	TRBV29-1	TRBJ2-3	NA